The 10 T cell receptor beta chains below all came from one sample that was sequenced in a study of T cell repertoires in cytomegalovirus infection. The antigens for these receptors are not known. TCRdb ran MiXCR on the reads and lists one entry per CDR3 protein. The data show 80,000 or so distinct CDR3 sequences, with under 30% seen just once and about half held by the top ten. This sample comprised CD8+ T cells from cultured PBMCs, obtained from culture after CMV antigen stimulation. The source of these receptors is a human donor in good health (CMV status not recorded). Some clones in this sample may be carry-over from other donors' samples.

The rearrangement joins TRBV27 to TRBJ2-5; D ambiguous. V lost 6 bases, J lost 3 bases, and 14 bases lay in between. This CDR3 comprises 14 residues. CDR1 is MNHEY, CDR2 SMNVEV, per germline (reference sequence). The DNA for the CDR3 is TGTGCCAGCAGCCCTTGGCGCGGAGAAGAGACCCAGTACTTC. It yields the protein CASSPWRGEETQYF.

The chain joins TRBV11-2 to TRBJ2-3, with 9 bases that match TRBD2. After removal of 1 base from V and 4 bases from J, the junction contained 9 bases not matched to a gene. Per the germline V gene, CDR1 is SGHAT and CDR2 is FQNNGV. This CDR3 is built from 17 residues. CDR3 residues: CASSLGASGVSADTQYF. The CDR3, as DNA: TGTGCCAGCAGCTTAGGGGCTAGCGGGGTCTCGGCAGATACGCAGTATTTT. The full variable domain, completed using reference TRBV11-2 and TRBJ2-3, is EAGVAQSPRYKIIEKRQSVAFWCNPISGHATLYWYQQILGQGPKLLIQFQNNGVVDDSQLPKDRFSAERLKGVDSTLKIQPAKLEDSAVYLCASSLGASGVSADTQYFGPGTRLTVL.

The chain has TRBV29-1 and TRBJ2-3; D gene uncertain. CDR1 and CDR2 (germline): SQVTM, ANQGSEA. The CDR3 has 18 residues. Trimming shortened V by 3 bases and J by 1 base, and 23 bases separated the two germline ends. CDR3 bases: TGCAGCGTTGACGCCTATCTCCAGACACCGTGGGGCACAGATACGCAGTATTTT. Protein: CSVDAYLQTPWGTDTQYF.

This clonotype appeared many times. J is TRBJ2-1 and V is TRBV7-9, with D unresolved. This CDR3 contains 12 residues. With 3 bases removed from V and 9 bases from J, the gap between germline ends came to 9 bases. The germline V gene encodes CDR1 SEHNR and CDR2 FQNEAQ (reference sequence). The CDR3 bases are TGTGCCAGCAGCTTTTCTGATAGTGAGCAGTTCTTC. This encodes CASSFSDSEQFF. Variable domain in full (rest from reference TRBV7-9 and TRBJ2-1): DTGVSQNPRHKITKRGQNVTFRCDPISEHNRLYWYRQTLGQGPEFLTYFQNEAQLEKSRLLSDRFSAERPKGSFSTLEIQRTEQGDSAMYLCASSFSDSEQFFGPGTRLTVL.

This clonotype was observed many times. This CDR3 is CASSLAGPAGESTDTQYF. DNA of the CDR3: TGTGCCAGCAGCTTAGCAGGTCCGGCGGGAGAGTCCACAGATACGCAGTATTTT. The rearrangement links TRBV7-2 to TRBJ2-3; 7 bases match TRBD2. The length of the CDR3 is 18 residues. Losses at the gene ends were 0 bases for V and 2 bases for J; bases not matched to a gene: 11. Germline lookup yields CDR1 SGHTA and CDR2 FQGNSA. Together with reference TRBV7-2 and TRBJ2-3, the CDR3 gives the full variable domain: GAGVSQSPSNKVTEKGKDVELRCDPISGHTALYWYRQSLGQGLEFLIYFQGNSAPDKSGLPSDRFSAERTGGSVSTLTIQRTQQEDSAVYLCASSLAGPAGESTDTQYFGPGTRLTVL.

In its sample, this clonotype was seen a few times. The CDR3 coding sequence is TGTGCCAGCAGCTTAGTAGGACAGGGGGTGATCTCCTACAATGAGCAGTTCTTC. Its translation is CASSLVGQGVISYNEQFF. The rearrangement joins TRBV7-9 to TRBJ2-1; the match to TRBD1 covers 10 bases. V shed 1 base, J shed 0 bases, and the junction held 6 bases outside the gene matches. There are 18 residues in the CDR3. Germline V gene data show CDR1 as SEHNR and CDR2 as FQNEAQ (reference sequence).

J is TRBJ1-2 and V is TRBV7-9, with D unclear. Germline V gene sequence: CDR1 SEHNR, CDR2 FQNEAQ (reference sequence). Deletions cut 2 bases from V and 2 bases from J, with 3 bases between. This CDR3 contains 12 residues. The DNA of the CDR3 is TGTGCCAGCAGCTTAATAAACTATGGCTACACCTTC. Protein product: CASSLINYGYTF.

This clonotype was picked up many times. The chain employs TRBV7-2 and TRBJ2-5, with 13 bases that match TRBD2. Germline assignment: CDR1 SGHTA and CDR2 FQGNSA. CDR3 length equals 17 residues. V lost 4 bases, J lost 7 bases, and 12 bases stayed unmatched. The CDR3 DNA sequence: TGTGCCAGCAGCTCCCACGGACTAGCGGGAGAACTTGGGACCCAGTACTTC. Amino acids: CASSSHGLAGELGTQYF.

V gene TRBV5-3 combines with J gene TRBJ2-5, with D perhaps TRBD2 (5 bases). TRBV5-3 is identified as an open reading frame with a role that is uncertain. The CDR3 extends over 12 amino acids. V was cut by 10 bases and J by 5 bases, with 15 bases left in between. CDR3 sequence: CASAGGGETQYF. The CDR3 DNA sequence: TGTGCCTCGGCCGGAGGTGGGGAGACCCAGTACTTC.

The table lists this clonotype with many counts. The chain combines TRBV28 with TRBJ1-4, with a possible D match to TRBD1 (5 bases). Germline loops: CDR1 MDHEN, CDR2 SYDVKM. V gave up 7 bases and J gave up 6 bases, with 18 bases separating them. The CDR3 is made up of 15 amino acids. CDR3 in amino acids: CASTLVPGLYEKLFF. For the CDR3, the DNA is TGTGCCAGCACCTTGGTTCCGGGACTATATGAAAAACTGTTTTTT.